Below are 26 T cell receptor beta chains sequenced from a single sample in a study of T-cell reconstitution after alpha-beta-depleted transplantation in children. As it was prepared, the TCRbeta library received unique molecular identifiers. Via MiXCR, TCRdb re-called the PCR reads, giving one row per CDR3 protein. The sample consists of about 480,000 distinct CDR3 sequences, under 15% of them appearing once. The sample consisted of PBMCs from the stem cell graft donor, taken from the stem cell graft. These receptors were obtained from a human donor who donated a stem cell graft to a child with combined immunodeficiency.

This clonotype has only a few counts. This rearrangement joins TRBV7-8 to TRBJ2-7; TRBD1 aligns across 7 bases. The V segment lost 5 bases and the J segment 5 bases; nucleotides outside the gene matches: 18. This CDR3 spans 17 amino acids. Germline CDR1 SGHVS, CDR2 FQNEAQ. Here the CDR3 reads CASSLLVVGTAGDEQYF. In DNA, the CDR3 is TGTGCCAGCAGCCTCCTAGTGGTTGGGACAGCAGGGGACGAGCAGTACTTC.

This chain links TRBV9 with TRBJ2-3; 7 positions match TRBD2. Unmatched junction bases numbered 12, after V lost 3 bases and J lost 5 bases. The germline V gene has CDR1 SGDLS and CDR2 YYNGEE. The CDR3 runs 16 residues. The CDR3 DNA reads TGTGCCAGCAGCGAGATAGGCGGGAGTGGCAGAGATACGCAGTATTTT. It translates to CASSEIGGSGRDTQYF.

In this sample, this clonotype turned up a few times. The V and J genes are TRBV9 and TRBJ2-7; TRBD2 aligns across 7 bases. The CDR3 extends over 15 amino acids. J was trimmed by 2 bases and V by 0 bases; bases with no gene match: 5. Germline CDR1 and CDR2: SGDLS and YYNGEE. CDR3 sequence (DNA): TGTGCCAGCAGCGTAGACGCTAGCGGTGCCTACGAGCAGTACTTC. Amino acids: CASSVDASGAYEQYF.

The gene calls are TRBV6-5 and TRBJ2-1; TRBD2 might be the D (6 bases). Germline CDR1 reads MNHEY; CDR2 reads SVGAGI. V shed 2 bases and J shed 0 bases, with 11 bases lying between them. The CDR3 is 16 amino acids. This chain's CDR3 is CASSYNGGSSYNEQFF. CDR3 DNA sequence: TGTGCCAGCAGTTACAATGGGGGGAGCTCCTACAATGAGCAGTTCTTC.

The chain couples TRBV30 to TRBJ1-2; TRBD1 agrees at 8 bases. Germline CDR1 reads GTSNPN; CDR2 reads SVGIG (reference sequence). The CDR3 has 12 residues. Trimming cost V 5 bases and J 5 bases; bases outside gene matches: 4. The CDR3 protein is CAWRTGPYGYTF. The DNA for the CDR3 is TGTGCCTGGCGGACAGGGCCGTATGGCTACACCTTC.

As DNA, the CDR3 is TGTGCCATCCTTACTAGGCGGAGGCCCAACGAGCAGTACTTC. It translates to CAILTRRRPNEQYF. The chain combines TRBV2 with TRBJ2-7; possible D gene TRBD2, 5 bases. The germline V gene has CDR1 SNHLY and CDR2 FYNNEI. This CDR3 comprises 14 residues. V lost 10 bases to trimming and J lost 5 bases, with 21 bases between them.

This clonotype was observed a few times. The V and J genes are TRBV6-5 and TRBJ2-7; 7 bases are shared with TRBD1. This CDR3 is 15 amino acids long. V lost 0 bases and J lost 3; bases outside the gene matches: 5. CDR1 and CDR2 from the germline V gene are MNHEY and SVGAGI. The CDR3 region has the DNA TGTGCCAGCAGTTACTCTTGGGGACAGAACTACGAGCAGTACTTC. This encodes CASSYSWGQNYEQYF.

This clonotype was seen at least ten times. This CDR3 reads CASSPRDGSSYNEQFF. CDR3 DNA sequence: TGTGCCAGCAGCCCGAGGGACGGGAGCTCCTACAATGAGCAGTTCTTC. The V gene is TRBV13, the J gene TRBJ2-1, with D possibly TRBD2 on 6 matching bases. Trimming took off 5 bases at V and 0 bases at J, with 14 bases between the two ends. Germline-derived CDR1 and CDR2 are PRHDT and FYEKMQ (reference sequence). This CDR3 comprises 16 residues.

In its sample, this clonotype was seen many times. The V gene is TRBV28, the J gene TRBJ2-7, with D uncertain. V lost 5 bases to trimming and J lost 3 bases, with 17 bases between them. The CDR3 runs to 15 residues. The germline V gene encodes CDR1 MDHEN and CDR2 SYDVKM. The CDR3 is CASSAALFKNYEQYF. CDR3 DNA sequence: TGTGCCAGCAGTGCGGCTCTGTTCAAAAACTACGAGCAGTACTTC.

The chain employs TRBV5-1 and TRBJ1-2; weak D call: TRBD1 (5 bases). V lost 0 bases, J lost 2 bases, and 8 bases lay in between. From germline, CDR1 is SGHRS and CDR2 YFSETQ. This CDR3 comprises 14 residues. The CDR3 nucleotides are TGCGCCAGCAGCTTGGCCCCAGGGAACTATGGCTACACCTTC. Residues: CASSLAPGNYGYTF.

This clonotype turned up a few times. This chain links TRBV20-1 with TRBJ2-1; D may be TRBD2 (5 bases). Trimming stripped 3 bases from V and 8 bases from J, with 17 bases between. CDR3 length: 14 residues. Per the germline V gene, CDR1 is DFQATT and CDR2 is SNEGSKA (reference sequence). The CDR3, as DNA: TGCAGTGCTAGTGAAGGTGGACTCTGGGATGAGCAGTTCTTC. This encodes CSASEGGLWDEQFF.

The genes are TRBV20-1 and TRBJ2-7; D possibly matches TRBD1 or TRBD2 (5 bases each). The CDR3 is 13 amino acids. Trimming shortened V by 7 bases and J by 8 bases, and 21 bases separated the two germline ends. The germline gives CDR1 DFQATT, CDR2 SNEGSKA (reference sequence). As DNA, the CDR3 is TGCAGTGTTGGCAGGGAGTTTCCGTCTCAGCAGTACTTC. Translation: CSVGREFPSQQYF.

As for this clonotype: This sequence may be a read error, since a much larger clone differs from it by one base. The chain links TRBV20-1 to TRBJ2-3; D is uncertain. The V end lost 1 base, the J end lost 8 bases, and 7 bases lay between the germline ends. CDR3 size: 11 residues. Germline loops: CDR1 DFQATT, CDR2 SNEGSKA (reference sequence). The CDR3, as DNA: TGCAGTGCTAGAGGGCAAGGTACGCAGTATTTT. Its protein product is CSARGQGTQYF.

This clonotype was found a few times. The J gene is TRBJ2-7, the V gene TRBV4-1; D unclear. This CDR3 spans 16 amino acids. The germline gives CDR1 MGHRA, CDR2 YSYEKL. Trimming removed 0 bases at V and 0 bases at J, with 12 bases between. Here the CDR3 reads CASSQDSPGVSYEQYF. The CDR3 coding sequence is TGCGCCAGCAGCCAAGATTCCCCAGGAGTCTCCTACGAGCAGTACTTC.

This clonotype was seen more than once but under ten times. The CDR3 sequence: CASSHFSGRIVYEQYF. The CDR3 coding sequence is TGTGCCAGCAGCCATTTTAGCGGGAGGATCGTCTACGAGCAGTACTTC. J is TRBJ2-7 and V is TRBV3-1; TRBD2 agrees at 10 bases. Losses at the gene ends were 3 bases for V and 3 bases for J; bases not matched to a gene: 8. This CDR3 contains 16 residues. Germline values: CDR1 LGHDT, CDR2 YNNKEL (reference sequence).

The chain couples TRBV5-1 to TRBJ2-7; D is possibly TRBD2 (6 bases). Trimming shortened V by 4 bases and J by 2 bases, and 16 bases separated the two germline ends. This CDR3 contains 15 residues. CDR1 SGHRS and CDR2 YFSETQ come from the germline V gene. DNA for the CDR3: TGCGCCAGCAGCACCCGGGACTCGACTACCTACGAGCAGTACTTC. Protein: CASSTRDSTTYEQYF.

This clonotype came up many times. The V call is TRBV10-3, the J call TRBJ1-2; unclear D gene. V was trimmed by 0 bases and J by 4 bases, leaving 9 bases between them. Germline CDR1 is ENHRY and CDR2 is SYGVKD. The CDR3 covers 14 residues. In DNA, the CDR3 is TGTGCCATCAGTGAGTCATCCGGCTCCTATGGCTACACCTTC. This codes for CAISESSGSYGYTF.

This clonotype has a count of ten or more. The chain joins TRBV6-5 to TRBJ2-5, with D unresolved. Deletions cut 0 bases from V and 5 bases from J, with 4 bases between. The CDR3 sequence is 12 residues long. The V gene's germline CDR1 is MNHEY and CDR2 SVGAGI. CDR3 sequence reads: CASSYSGETQYF. The CDR3 DNA reads as TGTGCCAGCAGTTACTCTGGGGAGACCCAGTACTTC.

This clonotype has a handful of counts. The rearrangement joins TRBV12-3 or TRBV12-4 to TRBJ2-5, with D unclear. The CDR3 spans 13 residues. V gave up 0 bases and J gave up 2 bases, with 4 bases separating them. In nucleotides, the CDR3 is TGTGCCAGCAGTTTAGCCAGGCAAGAGACCCAGTACTTC. Protein: CASSLARQETQYF.

The rearrangement uses TRBV15 and TRBJ2-2; D possibly corresponds to TRBD2 (5 bases). Germline CDR1 and CDR2: LNHNV and YYDKDF (reference sequence). Trimming removed 3 bases from V and 3 bases from J, with 11 bases in between. The CDR3 is made up of 15 amino acids. CDR3 in amino acids: CATSSREGYTGELFF. For the CDR3, the DNA is TGTGCCACCAGCAGCCGGGAAGGATACACCGGGGAGCTGTTTTTT. The full variable domain, its missing parts supplied by reference TRBV15 and TRBJ2-2, is DAMVIQNPRYQVTQFGKPVTLSCSQTLNHNVMYWYQQKSSQAPKLLFHYYDKDFNNEADTPDNFQSRRPNTSFCFLDIRSPGLGDTAMYLCATSSREGYTGELFFGEGSRLTVL.

This clonotype was picked up a small number of times. The chain is built from TRBV6-2 or TRBV6-3 and TRBJ2-1; 14 bases line up with TRBD2. This CDR3 contains 15 residues. Germline V gene lookup returns CDR1 MNHEY and CDR2 SVGEGT. Germline trimming cut 5 bases from V and 6 bases from J; bases unmatched to any gene: 3. The CDR3 nucleotides read TGTGCCAGCAGTACGGGACTAGCGGGAGTCAATGAGCAGTTCTTC. Translated, it gives CASSTGLAGVNEQFF.

V and J are TRBV7-2 and TRBJ1-5, with TRBD1 identical over 9 bases. V lost 5 bases and J lost 6; bases outside the gene matches: 5. The germline gives CDR1 SGHTA, CDR2 FQGNSA. The CDR3 spans 14 residues. The CDR3 DNA is TGTGCCAGCAGCCCCCGGACAGGGGCTCAGCCCCAGCATTTT. This codes for CASSPRTGAQPQHF.

This chain links TRBV7-2 with TRBJ2-7, with unresolved D. CDR3 length: 14 amino acids. Germline V gene data show CDR1 as SGHTA and CDR2 as FQGNSA. V was clipped by 1 base and J by 4 bases, with 11 bases between them. Here the CDR3 reads CASSLDRQSYEQYF. The CDR3 region has the DNA TGTGCCAGCAGCTTAGATCGTCAGTCTTACGAGCAGTACTTC.

This clonotype was observed a handful of times. CDR3 DNA sequence: TGTGCCAGCAGCTTTCAATACGTCGGGGAGCTGTTTTTT. Its protein product is CASSFQYVGELFF. The V call is TRBV5-6, the J call TRBJ2-2; no firm D call. V was clipped by 2 bases and J by 7 bases, with 9 bases between them. Germline V lookup: CDR1 SGHDT, CDR2 YYEEEE. The CDR3 length is 13 residues.

The V and J genes are TRBV12-3 or TRBV12-4 and TRBJ2-5; tentative D call: TRBD2 (5 bases). This CDR3 contains 12 residues. Between the trimmed V and J ends, which lost 11 bases and 5 bases, there was a span of 15 bases. CDR3 sequence: CASAEAGETQYF. CDR3 nucleotides: TGTGCCTCCGCGGAGGCCGGGGAGACCCAGTACTTC.

In nucleotides, the CDR3 is TGTGCCATCAGCGGGGGTCGCGGGGTATACAATGAGCAGTTCTTC. The encoded protein is CAISGGRGVYNEQFF. The gene calls are TRBV10-3 and TRBJ2-1; possible D gene TRBD2, 6 bases. Trimming removed 6 bases from V and 4 bases from J, with 16 bases in between. Germline assignment: CDR1 ENHRY and CDR2 SYGVKD. The CDR3 extends over 15 amino acids.